The entry below describes one TCR beta chain. Its antigen is still unknown. The data are from a study of cytomegalovirus exposure and HLA in healthy donors. Broader study findings: There were a few CMV-associated chains whose specificity for CMV antigens was confirmed in vitro.

The PCR contained 60 Vbeta and 13 Jbeta primers. Libraries were prepared by immunoSEQ multiplex PCR; TCRdb keeps only in-frame clonotypes and omits some of them. The sample includes about 210,000 clones, roughly 86% seen only once; the top ten take roughly 3.1%. The CDR3 covers 15 residues. Germline V gene data show CDR1 as SGDLS and CDR2 as YYNGEE. J lost 7 bases, V lost 0 bases, and 5 bases had no gene match. This TCR was sampled from a man aged 40-49 years in good health and CMV-seropositive. Sequences were obtained from PBMCs. The genes are TRBV9 and TRBJ2-1; 9 positions match TRBD2. The CDR3 here is CASSVGLAGSNEQFF. The CDR3 region has the DNA TGTGCCAGCAGCGTAGGGCTAGCGGGATCTAATGAGCAGTTCTTC.